These T cell receptor beta chains were read from a single sample in a study of blood T cell repertoires in COVID-19. This table comes from immunoSEQ multiplex PCR, and its TCRdb copy is limited to in-frame clones, with some not included. The sample includes 210,000 or so clones, approximately 82% of them seen just once. Sequenced: peripheral blood. All receptors derive from a woman in her thirties or forties with acute or convalescent COVID-19. The CDR3 runs from the conserved cysteine through the conserved F or W. Fields, in order: J gene, D gene, clone size, V gene, CDR3 DNA, CDR3 protein. D genes are given only for firm matches. Not every row has a clone size; where given, it reads once, few, many or a size class.

J: TRBJ1-1; D: .; size: .; V: TRBV2; DNA: TGTGCCAGCCAGATTCGGAACACTGAAGCTTTCTTT; CDR3: CASQIRNTEAFF
J: TRBJ1-1; D: .; size: .; V: TRBV7-2; DNA: TGTGCCAGCAGCTTGAGTCTGACTGAAGCTTTCTTT; CDR3: CASSLSLTEAFF
J: TRBJ2-3; D: TRBD2; size: .; V: TRBV6-5; DNA: TGTGCCAGCGGGCGGGGGGGTCCAGATACGCAGTATTTT; CDR3: CASGRGGPDTQYF
J: TRBJ1-1; D: .; size: many; V: TRBV18; DNA: TGTGCCAGCTCACAATCGGCGGGGGCTGAAGCTTTCTTT; CDR3: CASSQSAGAEAFF
J: TRBJ2-1; D: TRBD1; size: many; V: TRBV7-2; DNA: TGTGCCAGCAGCTTAGGGGGGCAGGGGGCCTACAATGAGCAGTTCTTC; CDR3: CASSLGGQGAYNEQFF
J: TRBJ1-6; D: .; size: .; V: TRBV2; DNA: TGTGCCAGCAGTGAAGGGAGATATTCACCCCTCCACTTT; CDR3: CASSEGRYSPLHF
J: TRBJ1-1; D: .; size: .; V: TRBV30; DNA: TGTGCCTGGAGTGTAAGCCAGACCAGGACTGAAGCTTTCTTT; CDR3: CAWSVSQTRTEAFF
J: TRBJ2-3; D: .; size: .; V: TRBV7-9; DNA: TGTGCCAGCAGCTTAGCGGCCACAGATACGCAGTATTTT; CDR3: CASSLAATDTQYF
J: TRBJ2-1; D: .; size: .; V: TRBV5-1; DNA: TGCGCCAGCAGCCCAGACGGGTACTCCTACAATGAGCAGTTCTTC; CDR3: CASSPDGYSYNEQFF
J: TRBJ2-7; D: TRBD1; size: .; V: TRBV7-2; DNA: TGTGCCAGCAGCTTACAACAGGGGTCCTACGAGCAGTACTTC; CDR3: CASSLQQGSYEQYF
J: TRBJ2-4; D: TRBD1; size: .; V: TRBV5-1; DNA: TGCGCCAGCAGCCGGTCGGACAGCCAGGGGGTTATTACCAAAAACATTCAGTACTTC; CDR3: CASSRSDSQGVITKNIQYF
J: TRBJ1-2; D: .; size: once; V: TRBV6-5; DNA: TGTGCCAGCACGACCATCACCTCGGGTGGCTACACCTTC; CDR3: CASTTITSGGYTF
J: TRBJ2-1; D: TRBD2; size: many; V: TRBV7-2; DNA: TGTGCCAGCAGCTTACGACTAGCGGGGGCTAATGAGCAGTTCTTC; CDR3: CASSLRLAGANEQFF
J: TRBJ1-5; D: .; size: .; V: TRBV19; DNA: TGTGCCAGTGGGCGCGGGGTCACAACCAATCAGCCCCAGCATTTT; CDR3: CASGRGVTTNQPQHF
J: TRBJ2-2; D: TRBD2; size: .; V: TRBV7-2; DNA: TGTGCCAGCAGGTCTAGCGGGGAATCCACCGGGGAGCTGTTTTTT; CDR3: CASRSSGESTGELFF
J: TRBJ1-2; D: TRBD1; size: .; V: TRBV27; DNA: TGTGCCAGCAGCTTGACAGGGAACGTCTACACCTTC; CDR3: CASSLTGNVYTF
J: TRBJ2-1; D: .; size: .; V: TRBV7-9; DNA: TGTGCCAGCAGCTTAGGGGAGATCAATGAGCAGTTCTTC; CDR3: CASSLGEINEQFF
J: TRBJ1-3; D: TRBD1; size: .; V: TRBV5-1; DNA: TGCGCCAGCAGCCTAGACCTACAGGGGCGCTCTGGAAACACCATATATTTT; CDR3: CASSLDLQGRSGNTIYF
J: TRBJ1-2; D: .; size: few; V: TRBV2; DNA: TGTGCCAGCAGCCGGGAGGATAACTATGGCTACACCTTC; CDR3: CASSREDNYGYTF
J: TRBJ2-1; D: .; size: .; V: TRBV2; DNA: TGTGCCAGCAGTGAAGCGGGGCTTGGCGTCTACAATGAGCAGTTCTTC; CDR3: CASSEAGLGVYNEQFF
J: TRBJ2-7; D: .; size: many; V: TRBV11-2; DNA: TGTGCCAGCAGCTTCGGACTAATGTCGGAGCAGTACTTC; CDR3: CASSFGLMSEQYF
J: TRBJ2-2; D: TRBD2; size: .; V: TRBV7-6; DNA: TGTGCCAGCAGCCTCCGGGGGGGAAACACCGGGGAGCTGTTTTTT; CDR3: CASSLRGGNTGELFF
J: TRBJ2-1; D: .; size: .; V: TRBV10-2; DNA: TGCGCCAGCAGAGATCTTTCGGGGTCCTTTAATGAGCAGTTCTTC; CDR3: CASRDLSGSFNEQFF
J: TRBJ1-4; D: TRBD1; size: once; V: TRBV18; DNA: TGTGCCAGCTCAATGGGACAGGGGGTTCCGAAACTGTTTTTT; CDR3: CASSMGQGVPKLFF
J: TRBJ1-5; D: .; size: .; V: TRBV27; DNA: TGTGCCAGCAGTTTGAGTGGCAGGGGAGTGCAGCCCCAGCATTTT; CDR3: CASSLSGRGVQPQHF
J: TRBJ2-7; D: TRBD1; size: .; V: TRBV5-1; DNA: TGCGCCAGCAGCTTAGACCAAATCGGGACAGCGTACTTC; CDR3: CASSLDQIGTAYF
J: TRBJ1-3; D: TRBD1; size: .; V: TRBV2; DNA: TGTGCCAGCAGCGTGGACAGGAGTTCTGGAAACACCATATATTTT; CDR3: CASSVDRSSGNTIYF
J: TRBJ2-3; D: TRBD1; size: .; V: TRBV11-3; DNA: TGTGCCAGCAGCACCCGACAGGGGGCAACAGATACGCAGTATTTT; CDR3: CASSTRQGATDTQYF
J: TRBJ1-2; D: TRBD1; size: .; V: TRBV18; DNA: TGTGCCAGCTCACCGAAAGGGGGCGTGAGCTATGGCTACACCTTC; CDR3: CASSPKGGVSYGYTF
J: TRBJ2-3; D: .; size: .; V: TRBV19; DNA: TGTGCCAGTAGTACAACAACAGGAGATACGCAGTATTTT; CDR3: CASSTTTGDTQYF
J: TRBJ1-2; D: TRBD1; size: .; V: TRBV7-6; DNA: TGTGCCAGCAGCTCCCGGGACAGGGGGATTGGCTACACCTTC; CDR3: CASSSRDRGIGYTF
J: TRBJ1-1; D: .; size: once; V: TRBV27; DNA: TGTGCCAGCAGTTTATCTCCCTTAGGACAGAAGAACACTGAAGCTTTCTTT; CDR3: CASSLSPLGQKNTEAFF
J: TRBJ1-1; D: .; size: .; V: TRBV18; DNA: TGTGCCAGCTCACCAGCAGGGGTGAACACTGAAGCTTTCTTT; CDR3: CASSPAGVNTEAFF
J: TRBJ2-6; D: .; size: .; V: TRBV27; DNA: TGTGCCAGCAGTTTATCGCGGGGTTACGGGGCCAACGTCCTGACTTTC; CDR3: CASSLSRGYGANVLTF
J: TRBJ1-1; D: .; size: .; V: TRBV2; DNA: TGTGCCAGCAGTGAAGACGGGGGTAGTGGGAACACTGAAGCTTTCTTT; CDR3: CASSEDGGSGNTEAFF
J: TRBJ1-1; D: .; size: .; V: TRBV25-1; DNA: TGTGCCAGCAGTGATAGGGCAGGGATAACTGAAGCTTTCTTT; CDR3: CASSDRAGITEAFF
J: TRBJ2-5; D: TRBD1; size: .; V: TRBV4-1; DNA: TGCGCCAGCAGCCGCCCTTCACAGGGGGCGGAGGAGACCCAGTACTTC; CDR3: CASSRPSQGAEETQYF
J: TRBJ1-2; D: .; size: .; V: TRBV9; DNA: TGTGCCAGCAGCGTAGGGACAGCACGACCTAACTATGGCTACACCTTC; CDR3: CASSVGTARPNYGYTF
J: TRBJ1-2; D: TRBD1; size: .; V: TRBV6-5; DNA: TGTGCCAGCAGAGGGGGCTTGGGATATGGCTACACCTTC; CDR3: CASRGGLGYGYTF
J: TRBJ2-1; D: TRBD2; size: few; V: TRBV6-4; DNA: TGTGCCAGCAGTGTGTCTAGCGGCGAGGGGCACAATGAGCAGTTCTTC; CDR3: CASSVSSGEGHNEQFF
J: TRBJ2-2; D: TRBD2; size: few; V: TRBV9; DNA: TGTGCCAGCAGCGTAAACGGACTAGCGGGAGATTACACCGGGGAGCTGTTTTTT; CDR3: CASSVNGLAGDYTGELFF
J: TRBJ1-2; D: TRBD1; size: .; V: TRBV10-3; DNA: TGTGCCATCAGTGAAGGACAGGGGGCTTTTGGCTACACCTTC; CDR3: CAISEGQGAFGYTF
J: TRBJ2-7; D: .; size: .; V: TRBV7-2; DNA: TGTGCCAGCAGCTTCTTCGGTAGCTCCTACGAGCAGTACTTC; CDR3: CASSFFGSSYEQYF
J: TRBJ2-3; D: TRBD2; size: .; V: TRBV5-6; DNA: TGTGCCAGCAGCTCGACCCTTGGCGGGGGGGCCTCAGATACGCAGTATTTT; CDR3: CASSSTLGGGASDTQYF
J: TRBJ1-5; D: TRBD1; size: .; V: TRBV6-1; DNA: TGTGCCAGCAGTGAGGGACAGAATCAGCCCCAGCATTTT; CDR3: CASSEGQNQPQHF
J: TRBJ2-7; D: .; size: .; V: TRBV19; DNA: TGTGCCAGTAGCGGAAGCGGCTTCTACGAGCAGTACTTC; CDR3: CASSGSGFYEQYF
J: TRBJ2-3; D: .; size: .; V: TRBV12-3/TRBV12-4; DNA: TGTGCCAGCAGTTTATTAGAGGCAGATACGCAGTATTTT; CDR3: CASSLLEADTQYF
J: TRBJ2-3; D: TRBD2; size: .; V: TRBV18; DNA: TGTGCCAGCTCACCGACTAGCGGGAACGCAGATACGCAGTATTTT; CDR3: CASSPTSGNADTQYF
J: TRBJ1-2; D: .; size: .; V: TRBV2; DNA: TGTGCCAGCAGTGAGGAACAGAGCTATGGCTACACCTTC; CDR3: CASSEEQSYGYTF
J: TRBJ2-1; D: .; size: .; V: TRBV9; DNA: TGTGCCAGCAGCCTAGAGGGGGAGCAGTTCTTC; CDR3: CASSLEGEQFF
J: TRBJ1-1; D: .; size: .; V: TRBV6-5; DNA: TGTGCCAGCAGTTACTTAAAACAGGGTGGCACTGAAGCTTTCTTT; CDR3: CASSYLKQGGTEAFF
J: TRBJ1-2; D: .; size: .; V: TRBV7-8; DNA: TGTGCCAGCAGCTTAGTTTGGGGGGATAATGGCTACACCTTC; CDR3: CASSLVWGDNGYTF
J: TRBJ2-2; D: .; size: .; V: TRBV7-9; DNA: TGTGCCAGCAGCTTAGGGTCGGGAGAGGTCGGGGAGCTGTTTTTT; CDR3: CASSLGSGEVGELFF
J: TRBJ2-3; D: .; size: .; V: TRBV4-3; DNA: TGCGCCAGCAGCCAAGCCACGGGGTTCAGCACAGATACGCAGTATTTT; CDR3: CASSQATGFSTDTQYF
J: TRBJ2-5; D: TRBD1; size: .; V: TRBV11-3; DNA: TGTGCCAGCAGCTTAGGTATACAGGGGGAAGAGACCCAGTACTTC; CDR3: CASSLGIQGEETQYF